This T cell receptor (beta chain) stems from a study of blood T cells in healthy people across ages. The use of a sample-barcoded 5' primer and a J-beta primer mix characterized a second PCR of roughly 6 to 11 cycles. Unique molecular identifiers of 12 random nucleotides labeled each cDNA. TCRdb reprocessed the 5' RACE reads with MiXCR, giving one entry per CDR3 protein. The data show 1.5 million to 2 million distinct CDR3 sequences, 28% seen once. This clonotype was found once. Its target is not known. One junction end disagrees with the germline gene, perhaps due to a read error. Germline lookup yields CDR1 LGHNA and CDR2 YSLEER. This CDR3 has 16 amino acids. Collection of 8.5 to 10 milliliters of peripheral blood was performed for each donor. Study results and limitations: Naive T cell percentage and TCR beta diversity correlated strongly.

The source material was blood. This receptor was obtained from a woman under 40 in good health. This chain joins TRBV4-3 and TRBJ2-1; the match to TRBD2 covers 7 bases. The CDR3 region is CASSQGSTSAINKQFF. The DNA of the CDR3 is TGCGCCAGCAGCCAAGGATCCACTAGCGCTATCAATAAGCAGTTCTTC.